A selection of T cell receptor beta chains follows, all from one sample in a study of immune cell composition in non-small cell lung cancer. Some clones are missing from TCRdb's copy, which holds only in-frame ones; the method was immunoSEQ multiplex PCR. The table shows about 8,700 clones, with under 80% occurring only once. Sequencing was carried out using non-adjacent lung tissue. These receptors were collected from a human donor with non-small cell lung cancer. The CDR3 runs from the conserved cysteine through the conserved F or W. Fields, in order: D gene, J gene, V gene, clone size, CDR3 protein, CDR3 DNA. The D gene is left open where the match is weak. The size of a clone is reported for some rows only, either as once, few or many, or as a class for expanded clones.

D: TRBD1
J: TRBJ1-2
V: TRBV9
size: once
CDR3: CASSVATGTGPGYTF
DNA: TGTGCCAGCAGCGTAGCTACGGGGACAGGCCCGGGCTACACCTTC

D: TRBD2
J: TRBJ2-1
V: TRBV11-1
size: NA
CDR3: CASSLGLAINEQFF
DNA: TGTGCCAGCAGCTTGGGACTAGCGATTAATGAGCAGTTCTTC

D: NA
J: TRBJ2-7
V: TRBV11-2
size: NA
CDR3: CASSLPRQRNEQYF
DNA: TGTGCCAGCAGCTTGCCGAGGCAGAGGAACGAGCAGTACTTC

D: NA
J: TRBJ2-3
V: TRBV7-2
size: NA
CDR3: CASSLRAGEHTQYF
DNA: TGTGCCAGCAGCCTACGGGCCGGGGAGCATACGCAGTATTTT

D: NA
J: TRBJ1-5
V: TRBV12-5
size: NA
CDR3: CASGLTTGKGQPQHF
DNA: TGTGCTAGTGGTTTGACCACAGGGAAGGGGCAGCCCCAGCATTTT

D: TRBD1
J: TRBJ1-3
V: TRBV5-5
size: NA
CDR3: CASSLTQGSSGNTIYF
DNA: TGTGCCAGCAGCTTGACACAGGGGAGCTCTGGAAACACCATATATTTT

D: TRBD1
J: TRBJ2-5
V: TRBV5-1
size: few
CDR3: CASSWGDRGNQETQYF
DNA: TGCGCCAGCAGCTGGGGGGACAGGGGTAATCAAGAGACCCAGTACTTC

D: TRBD2
J: TRBJ2-1
V: TRBV14
size: NA
CDR3: CASSQSGGAYEQFF
DNA: TGTGCCAGCAGCCAAAGCGGGGGGGCCTATGAGCAGTTCTTC

D: TRBD1
J: TRBJ2-7
V: TRBV27
size: NA
CDR3: CASSLSWDRGRLYEQYF
DNA: TGTGCCAGCAGTTTATCTTGGGACAGGGGCCGCCTCTACGAGCAGTACTTC

D: NA
J: TRBJ2-1
V: TRBV29-1
size: NA
CDR3: CSVEGIVAEPNNEQFF
DNA: TGCAGCGTTGAAGGGATAGTAGCTGAACCTAACAATGAGCAGTTCTTC

D: NA
J: TRBJ2-7
V: TRBV5-8
size: NA
CDR3: CASSLKIHMTNGEQYF
DNA: TGTGCCAGCAGCTTGAAAATTCACATGACAAATGGCGAGCAGTACTTC

D: NA
J: TRBJ2-1
V: TRBV2
size: NA
CDR3: CASSESSEDNEQFF
DNA: TGTGCCAGCAGTGAATCTAGCGAGGACAATGAGCAGTTCTTC

D: NA
J: TRBJ2-7
V: TRBV29-1
size: medium-sized
CDR3: CSVGNIYEQYF
DNA: TGCAGCGTTGGAAACATCTACGAGCAGTACTTC

D: NA
J: TRBJ2-7
V: TRBV11-3
size: NA
CDR3: CASSRGSNNEQYF
DNA: TGTGCCAGCAGCCGTGGGAGTAATAACGAGCAGTACTTC

D: TRBD2
J: TRBJ2-7
V: TRBV9
size: NA
CDR3: CASSVGVGGTYYEQYF
DNA: TGTGCCAGCAGCGTAGGGGTGGGGGGGACCTACTACGAGCAGTACTTC

D: TRBD2
J: TRBJ2-5
V: TRBV10-3
size: NA
CDR3: CAISRESQGGRETQYF
DNA: TGTGCCATCAGTAGGGAGTCACAGGGCGGGAGGGAGACCCAGTACTTC

D: NA
J: TRBJ2-1
V: TRBV19
size: NA
CDR3: CASSIPFPRGNEQFF
DNA: TGTGCCAGTAGTATACCCTTTCCCCGGGGCAATGAGCAGTTCTTC

D: TRBD1
J: TRBJ1-4
V: TRBV5-1
size: NA
CDR3: CASSVETGGIKLFF
DNA: TGCGCCAGCAGCGTAGAGACAGGGGGCATAAAACTGTTTTTT

D: NA
J: TRBJ1-6
V: TRBV7-2
size: NA
CDR3: CASSLNGYNSPLHF
DNA: TGTGCCAGCAGCTTAAACGGGTATAATTCACCCCTCCACTTT

D: NA
J: TRBJ1-1
V: TRBV10-1
size: NA
CDR3: CASRETVNTEAFF
DNA: TGCGCCAGCAGAGAAACAGTGAACACTGAAGCTTTCTTT

D: TRBD1
J: TRBJ1-4
V: TRBV9
size: NA
CDR3: CARGTGVSEKLFF
DNA: TGTGCCAGGGGGACAGGGGTAAGTGAAAAACTGTTTTTT

D: TRBD1
J: TRBJ2-7
V: TRBV7-6
size: NA
CDR3: CASKRDRGSHEQYF
DNA: TGTGCCAGCAAACGGGACAGGGGTTCCCACGAGCAGTACTTC

D: NA
J: TRBJ2-7
V: TRBV7-2
size: once
CDR3: CASSPQGPLSYEQYF
DNA: TGTGCCAGCAGCCCGCAGGGGCCCCTCTCCTACGAGCAGTACTTC

D: NA
J: TRBJ2-7
V: TRBV6-5
size: NA
CDR3: CASSISGSYEQYF
DNA: TGTGCCAGCAGTATCTCAGGTTCCTACGAGCAGTACTTC

D: NA
J: TRBJ2-1
V: TRBV4-3
size: NA
CDR3: CASSPGGGGDEQFF
DNA: TGCGCCAGCAGCCCAGGAGGGGGCGGGGATGAGCAGTTCTTC

D: NA
J: TRBJ2-2
V: TRBV14
size: NA
CDR3: CASSLRSRVATGELFF
DNA: TGTGCCAGCAGCCTAAGGTCCAGGGTCGCCACCGGGGAGCTGTTTTTT